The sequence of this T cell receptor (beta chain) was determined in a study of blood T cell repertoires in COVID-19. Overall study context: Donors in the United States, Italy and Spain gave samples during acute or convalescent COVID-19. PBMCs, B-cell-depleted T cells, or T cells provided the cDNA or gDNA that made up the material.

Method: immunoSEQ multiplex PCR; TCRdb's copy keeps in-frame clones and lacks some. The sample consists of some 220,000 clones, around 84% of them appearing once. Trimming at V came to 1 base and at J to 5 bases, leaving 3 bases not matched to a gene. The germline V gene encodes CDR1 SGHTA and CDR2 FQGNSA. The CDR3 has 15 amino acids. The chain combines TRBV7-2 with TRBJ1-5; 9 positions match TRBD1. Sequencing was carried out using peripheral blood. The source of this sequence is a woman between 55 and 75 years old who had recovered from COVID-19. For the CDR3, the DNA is TGTGCCAGCAGCTTAGTAGGGGACAGGGATCAGCCCCAGCATTTT. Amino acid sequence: CASSLVGDRDQPQHF.